The entry that follows covers one TCR beta chain sequence. Germline is not matched at one junction end, which may reflect a read error. Germline V gene sequence: CDR1 MGHRA, CDR2 YSYEKL. The CDR3 spans 15 residues. Method: immunoSEQ multiplex PCR; TCRdb's copy keeps in-frame clones and lacks some. The data show under 100,000 clones, about 94% seen once. The source of the sample is a study of T cell changes during pregnancy in multiple sclerosis. The TCR comes from a female donor with multiple sclerosis, enrolled in a pregnancy study. The chain uses TRBV4-1 and TRBJ1-4, with a weak D call TRBD1 (6 bases). Here the sequenced sample was peripheral blood, taken in the third trimester of pregnancy. CDR3 sequence reads: CVSSLPGTNNEKLFF. DNA for the CDR3: TGCGTCAGCAGCCTACCCGGGACAAATAATGAAAAACTGTTTTTT.